Given below is one T cell receptor beta chain in context. Its matching antigen is unknown. RNA in amounts of roughly 0.45 to 1 ug was reverse transcribed with random hexamers. MiXCR was run by TCRdb on the immunoSEQ multiplex PCR reads, yielding one entry per CDR3 protein. The sample includes around 200,000 distinct CDR3 sequences, approximately 95% of them seen just once. The source of the sample is a study of CD8 T cells in Susac syndrome. The study's findings and limits: The authors acknowledged that the study's TCR sequencing and HLA analysis involved relatively few individuals.

The multiple sclerosis controls were treatment-naive patients with relapsing-remitting disease that was stable or active. Negative isolation yielded the CD8+ and CD4+ T cells, while FACS enriched the TEMRA cells. This TCR derives from a human donor with multiple sclerosis. Source material: CD4+ T cells from PBMCs.

CDR3 DNA sequence: TGCAGCGTTGAGGAGAGCCGGGAGCTGTTTTTT. Protein product: CSVEESRELFF. This chain uses TRBV29-1 with TRBJ2-2, with D hard to call. Germline CDR1 and CDR2: SQVTM and ANQGSEA. This CDR3 has 11 residues. Trimming took 3 bases from V and 9 from J, leaving 8 bases between them.